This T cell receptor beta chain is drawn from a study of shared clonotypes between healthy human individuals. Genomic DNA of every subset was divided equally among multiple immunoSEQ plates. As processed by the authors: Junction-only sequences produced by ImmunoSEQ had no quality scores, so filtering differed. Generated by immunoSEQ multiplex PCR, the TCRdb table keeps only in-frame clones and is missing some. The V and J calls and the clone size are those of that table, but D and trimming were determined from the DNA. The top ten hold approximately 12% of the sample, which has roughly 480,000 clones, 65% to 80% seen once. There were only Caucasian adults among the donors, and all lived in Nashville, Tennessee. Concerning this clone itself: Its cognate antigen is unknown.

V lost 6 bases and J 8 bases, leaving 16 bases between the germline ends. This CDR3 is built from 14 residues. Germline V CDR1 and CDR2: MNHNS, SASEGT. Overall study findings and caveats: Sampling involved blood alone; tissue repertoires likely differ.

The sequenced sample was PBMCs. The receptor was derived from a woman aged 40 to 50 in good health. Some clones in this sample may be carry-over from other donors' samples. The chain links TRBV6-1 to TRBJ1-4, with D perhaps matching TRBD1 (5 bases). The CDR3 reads CASSGRTGDEKLFF. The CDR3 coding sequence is TGTGCCAGCAGCGGGAGAACAGGAGACGAAAAACTGTTTTTT.